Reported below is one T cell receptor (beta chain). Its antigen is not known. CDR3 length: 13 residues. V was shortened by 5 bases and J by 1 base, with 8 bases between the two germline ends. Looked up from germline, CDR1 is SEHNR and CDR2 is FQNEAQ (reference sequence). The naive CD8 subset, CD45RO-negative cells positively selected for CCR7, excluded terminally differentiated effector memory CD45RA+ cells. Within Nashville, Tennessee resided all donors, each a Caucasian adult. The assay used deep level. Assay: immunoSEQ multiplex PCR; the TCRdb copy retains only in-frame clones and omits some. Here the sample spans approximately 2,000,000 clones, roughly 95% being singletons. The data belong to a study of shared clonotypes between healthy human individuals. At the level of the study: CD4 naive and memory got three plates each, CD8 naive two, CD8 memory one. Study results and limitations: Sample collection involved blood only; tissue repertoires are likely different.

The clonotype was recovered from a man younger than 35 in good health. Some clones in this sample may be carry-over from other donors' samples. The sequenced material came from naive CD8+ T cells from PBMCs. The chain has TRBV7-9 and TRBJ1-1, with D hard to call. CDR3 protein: CASSPDANTEAFF. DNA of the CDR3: TGTGCCAGCAGCCCAGACGCGAACACTGAAGCTTTCTTT.